This is a list of T cell receptor beta chains from one sample in a study of blood T cells in healthy people across ages. A single record per CDR3 protein comes from TCRdb applying MiXCR to the 5' RACE reads. Of 1 million to 1.2 million distinct CDR3 sequences listed, roughly two fifths were seen once; the top ten hold around 14%. Sequencing was carried out using blood. Every receptor here comes from a man aged 18 to 30 in good health. Both conserved end residues are part of each CDR3. A D gene is named only where the DNA matches it firmly. Expanded clones get a size class; other rows say once, few or many, or leave the size out.

CDR3,DNA,J,size,V,D
CAIRANPGPYNEQYF,TGTGCCATCAGGGCCAATCCGGGGCCCTACAATGAGCAGTACTTC,TRBJ2-7,once,TRBV10-3,NA
CASSIESYNEQYF,TGTGCCAGCAGTATCGAGTCCTACAATGAGCAGTACTTC,TRBJ2-7,NA,TRBV28,NA
CASSLRGGARTNNEQFF,TGTGCCAGCAGTTTAAGGGGGGGGGCGAGAACGAACAATGAGCAGTTCTTC,TRBJ2-1,NA,TRBV12-3/TRBV12-4,NA
CSATSGVNTDTQYF,TGCAGTGCTACTAGCGGGGTAAACACAGATACGCAGTATTTT,TRBJ2-3,few,TRBV20-1,TRBD2
CASNNMNTEAFF,TGCGCCAGCAATAATATGAACACTGAAGCTTTCTTT,TRBJ1-1,few,TRBV5-1,NA
CSVMTLLGEKLFF,TGCAGCGTAATGACCCTCCTCGGGGAAAAACTGTTTTTT,TRBJ1-4,few,TRBV29-1,NA
CAGSLPSGGYNEQFF,TGTGCCGGCAGCTTACCTAGCGGGGGATACAATGAGCAGTTCTTC,TRBJ2-1,NA,TRBV7-9,TRBD2
CASSSGLAGGRFNEQFF,TGCGCCAGCAGCTCTGGACTAGCGGGGGGGCGTTTCAATGAGCAGTTCTTT,TRBJ2-1,NA,TRBV5-1,TRBD2
CASHGTATNEKLFF,TGTGCCAGCCATGGGACAGCAACTAATGAAAAACTGTTTTTT,TRBJ1-4,NA,TRBV2,TRBD1
CSASPGPPETQYF,TGCAGTGCTTCACCGGGCCCCCCGGAGACCCAGTACTTC,TRBJ2-5,NA,TRBV20-1,NA
CASSLEGSVEYF,TGTGCCAGCAGCTTGGAGGGGTCTGTCGAGTACTTC,TRBJ2-5,few,TRBV11-2,NA
CASKVQEGLGTQYF,TGTGCCAGCAAAGTCCAGGAGGGTTTGGGGACGCAGTATTTT,TRBJ2-3,few,TRBV27,NA
CASSHSREDYGYTF,TGTGCCAGCAGCCACAGCAGGGAAGACTATGGCTACACCTTC,TRBJ1-2,NA,TRBV14,NA
CATTGGVGEKLFF,TGTGCCACAACAGGGGGAGTTGGTGAAAAACTGTTTTTT,TRBJ1-4,few,TRBV2,TRBD1
CASSNLREDTQYF,TGCGCCAGCAGCAATCTTAGGGAAGATACGCAGTATTTT,TRBJ2-3,few,TRBV5-1,NA
CTSSSTFPDRRQFF,TGTACCAGCAGCTCTACCTTTCCTGACCGACGGCAGTTCTTC,TRBJ2-1,NA,TRBV6-5,NA
CASSQTGQLYGYTF,TGTGCCAGCAGCCAGACGGGACAGCTCTATGGCTACACCTTC,TRBJ1-2,few,TRBV4-2,TRBD1
CASSLGYDKNTEAFF,TGTGCCAGCAGCTTAGGTTACGACAAGAACACTGAAGCTTTCTTT,TRBJ1-1,few,TRBV7-9,NA
CASSSIPGVSYSPLHF,TGTGCCAGCAGCTCCATTCCCGGGGTATCTTATTCACCCCTCCACTTT,TRBJ1-6,NA,TRBV9,NA
CASSGRDLDYEQYF,TGTGCCAGCAGCGGGCGGGACCTAGACTACGAGCAGTACTTC,TRBJ2-7,NA,TRBV9,NA
CASSGPIGDGEAFF,TGTGCCAGCAGCGGCCCTATAGGTGACGGTGAAGCTTTCTTT,TRBJ1-1,NA,TRBV9,NA
CASSPMVSGGNNEQFF,TGTGCCAGCAGCCCCATGGTAAGCGGGGGGAACAATGAGCAGTTCTTC,TRBJ2-1,NA,TRBV7-2,TRBD2
CASMALRTGSYEQYF,TGTGCCAGCATGGCACTACGGACAGGCTCCTACGAGCAGTACTTC,TRBJ2-7,few,TRBV6-2/TRBV6-3,TRBD1
CASSLEVVVNTEAFF,TGTGCCAGCAGCTTAGAAGTGGTTGTGAACACTGAAGCTTTCTTT,TRBJ1-1,few,TRBV7-2,NA
CASSAPGPIHNEQYF,TGTGCCAGCAGCGCGCCGGGACCTATACACAATGAGCAGTACTTC,TRBJ2-7,NA,TRBV7-2,NA
CSASLAGALDTQYF,TGCAGTGCTAGCCTCGCCGGGGCCCTGGATACGCAGTATTTT,TRBJ2-3,NA,TRBV20-1,NA
CSVEQDSEAFF,TGCAGCGTTGAACAGGACTCTGAAGCTTTCTTT,TRBJ1-1,NA,TRBV29-1,NA
CSASGTVNQPQHF,TGCAGTGCCTCCGGGACAGTGAATCAGCCCCAGCATTTT,TRBJ1-5,few,TRBV20-1,TRBD1
CASSTDHTDTQYF,TGTGCCAGCAGCACCGACCACACAGATACGCAGTATTTT,TRBJ2-3,NA,TRBV9,NA
CASSRPLRGLGTDTQYF,TGTGCCAGCAGTCGCCCCCTTCGGGGGCTTGGGACAGATACGCAGTATTTT,TRBJ2-3,NA,TRBV6-1,NA
CASSPSGEVGNEQFF,TGCGCCAGCAGCCCTAGCGGGGAGGTTGGCAATGAGCAGTTCTTC,TRBJ2-1,NA,TRBV4-3,TRBD2
CASSRRGDLYTEAFF,TGTGCCAGCAGTCGCCGTGGGGACTTGTACACTGAAGCTTTCTTT,TRBJ1-1,NA,TRBV6-6,NA
CASSQGTRTSTDTQYF,TGTGCCAGCAGCCAGGGCACCAGAACTAGCACAGATACGCAGTATTTT,TRBJ2-3,NA,TRBV4-2,NA
CSANNPGGLYNEQFF,TGCAGTGCTAATAATCCAGGGGGTCTCTACAATGAGCAGTTCTTC,TRBJ2-1,NA,TRBV20-1,TRBD1
CASSFPDPKNIQYF,TGTGCCAGCAGCTTTCCAGATCCCAAAAACATTCAGTACTTC,TRBJ2-4,few,TRBV11-2,NA
CASKEGQATTQYF,TGTGCCAGCAAAGAAGGACAGGCAACTACGCAGTATTTT,TRBJ2-3,NA,TRBV6-5,TRBD1
CASSSVGTGEPFF,TGTGCCAGCAGTTCAGTCGGGACCGGGGAGCCGTTTTTT,TRBJ2-2,NA,TRBV27,NA
CASRQEYKTDTQYF,TGTGCCAGCAGGCAGGAGTATAAGACAGATACGCAGTATTTT,TRBJ2-3,NA,TRBV6-5,NA
CASSAGLPGELFF,TGTGCCAGCAGTGCGGGACTACCCGGGGAGCTGTTTTTT,TRBJ2-2,NA,TRBV12-3/TRBV12-4,TRBD2
CAISEWAYNEQFF,TGTGCCATCAGTGAGTGGGCATACAATGAGCAGTTCTTC,TRBJ2-1,NA,TRBV10-3,NA
CASSLRGPTDTQYF,TGTGCCAGCAGTTTGAGGGGGCCCACAGATACGCAGTATTTT,TRBJ2-3,many,TRBV12-3/TRBV12-4,TRBD1
CASTPGESYEQYF,TGTGCCAGCACCCCCGGAGAGTCCTACGAGCAGTACTTC,TRBJ2-7,NA,TRBV6-5,NA
CSVQNGLSGYTF,TGCAGCGTTCAAAATGGACTTTCCGGCTACACCTTC,TRBJ1-2,few,TRBV29-1,NA
CAIRVQTYEQYF,TGTGCCATCAGGGTACAGACCTACGAGCAGTACTTC,TRBJ2-7,NA,TRBV10-3,NA
CASNTGANVLTF,TGTGCCAGCAATACTGGGGCCAACGTCCTGACTTTC,TRBJ2-6,NA,TRBV2,NA
CASSFWDRERETEAFF,TGTGCCAGCAGCTTCTGGGACAGGGAGAGAGAAACTGAAGCTTTCTTT,TRBJ1-1,NA,TRBV11-2,TRBD1
CASSFDGASGNTIYF,TGTGCCAGCAGCTTCGACGGCGCCTCTGGAAACACCATATATTTT,TRBJ1-3,NA,TRBV7-9,NA
CASGGDGTYNEQYF,TGTGCCAGCGGGGGGGACGGGACCTACAATGAGCAGTACTTC,TRBJ2-7,NA,TRBV27,TRBD2
CSAPHNLQGSYGYTF,TGCAGTGCCCCACATAATCTACAGGGAAGCTATGGCTACACCTTC,TRBJ1-2,NA,TRBV20-1,NA
CSVEDSSRLGSGEAFF,TGCAGCGTTGAAGATTCATCGAGGTTGGGTAGCGGTGAAGCTTTCTTT,TRBJ1-1,NA,TRBV29-1,NA
CSAEGQGGYNEQFF,TGCAGTGCAGAGGGACAGGGGGGTTACAATGAGCAGTTCTTC,TRBJ2-1,NA,TRBV20-1,TRBD1
CSVDAPLAYGYTF,TGCAGCGTTGATGCCCCCCTCGCCTATGGCTACACCTTC,TRBJ1-2,NA,TRBV29-1,NA
CSASKGRFAEFNSNQPQHF,TGCAGTGCTTCCAAAGGTAGATTCGCGGAATTTAATAGCAATCAGCCCCAGCATTTT,TRBJ1-5,NA,TRBV20-1,NA
CASSYFRGDEQYF,TGTGCCAGCAGTTACTTTCGGGGAGATGAGCAGTACTTC,TRBJ2-7,NA,TRBV6-2/TRBV6-3,NA